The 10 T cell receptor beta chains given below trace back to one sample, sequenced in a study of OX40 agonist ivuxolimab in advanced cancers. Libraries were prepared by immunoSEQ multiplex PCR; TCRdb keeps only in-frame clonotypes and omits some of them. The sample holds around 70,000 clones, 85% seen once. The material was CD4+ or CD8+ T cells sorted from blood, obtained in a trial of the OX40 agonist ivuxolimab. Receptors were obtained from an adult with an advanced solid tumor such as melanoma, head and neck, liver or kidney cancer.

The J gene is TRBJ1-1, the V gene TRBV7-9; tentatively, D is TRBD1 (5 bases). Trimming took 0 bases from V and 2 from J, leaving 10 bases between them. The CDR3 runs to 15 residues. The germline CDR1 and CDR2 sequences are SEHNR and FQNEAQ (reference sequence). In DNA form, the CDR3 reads TGTGCCAGCAGCTTAGCGTTGGGGCTCAACACTGAAGCTTTCTTT. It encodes CASSLALGLNTEAFF.

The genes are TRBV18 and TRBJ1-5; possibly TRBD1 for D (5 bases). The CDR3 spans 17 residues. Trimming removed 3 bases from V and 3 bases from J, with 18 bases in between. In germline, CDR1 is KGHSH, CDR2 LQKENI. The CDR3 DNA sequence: TGTGCCAGCTCACCCGGGACTGCAAGAATGAACAATCAGCCCCAGCATTTT. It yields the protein CASSPGTARMNNQPQHF.

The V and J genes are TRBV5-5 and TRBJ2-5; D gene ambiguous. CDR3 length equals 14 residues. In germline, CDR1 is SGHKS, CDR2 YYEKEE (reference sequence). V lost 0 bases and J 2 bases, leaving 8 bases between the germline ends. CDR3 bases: TGTGCCAGCAGCTTGGGTGTGATACAAGAGACCCAGTACTTC. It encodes CASSLGVIQETQYF.

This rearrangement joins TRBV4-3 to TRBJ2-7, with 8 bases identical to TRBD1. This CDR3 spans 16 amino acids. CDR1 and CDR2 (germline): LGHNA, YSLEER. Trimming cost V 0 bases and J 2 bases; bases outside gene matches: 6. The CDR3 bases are TGCGCCAGCAGCCAAGACTATCGGGACAGGACCTACGAGCAGTACTTC. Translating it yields CASSQDYRDRTYEQYF.

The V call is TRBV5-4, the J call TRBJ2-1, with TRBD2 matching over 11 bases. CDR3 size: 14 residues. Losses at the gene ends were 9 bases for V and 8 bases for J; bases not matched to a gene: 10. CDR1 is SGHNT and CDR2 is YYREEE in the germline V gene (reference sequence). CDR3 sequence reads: CATRTSGSLDEQFF. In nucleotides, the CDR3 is TGTGCCACCCGAACTAGCGGGAGCTTGGATGAGCAGTTCTTC.

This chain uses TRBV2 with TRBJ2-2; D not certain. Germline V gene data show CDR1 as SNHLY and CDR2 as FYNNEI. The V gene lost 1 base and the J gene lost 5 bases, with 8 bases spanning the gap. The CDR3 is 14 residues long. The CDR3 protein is CASSEERTTGELFF. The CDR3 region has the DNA TGTGCCAGCAGTGAAGAAAGGACGACCGGGGAGCTGTTTTTT.

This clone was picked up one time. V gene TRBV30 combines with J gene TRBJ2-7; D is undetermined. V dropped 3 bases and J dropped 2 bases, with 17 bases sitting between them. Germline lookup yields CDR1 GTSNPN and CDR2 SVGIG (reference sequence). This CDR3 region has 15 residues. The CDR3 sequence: CAWSQKVVGPYEQYF. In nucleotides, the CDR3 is TGTGCCTGGAGCCAAAAGGTGGTGGGTCCCTACGAGCAGTACTTC.

The CDR3 DNA follows: TGTGCCAGCAGCGTGGGCGTGACGGGGGCCGGGGAGCTGTTTTTT. Translation gives CASSVGVTGAGELFF. This chain links TRBV9 with TRBJ2-2, with D possibly TRBD2 on 6 matching bases. The germline V and J ends were trimmed by 2 bases and 6 bases, with 14 bases remaining between them. Germline values: CDR1 SGDLS, CDR2 YYNGEE. The CDR3 runs 15 residues. Supplemented by reference TRBV9 and TRBJ2-2, the full variable domain reads DSGVTQTPKHLITATGQRVTLRCSPRSGDLSVYWYQQSLDQGLQFLIQYYNGEERAKGNILERFSAQQFPDLHSELNLSSLELGDSALYFCASSVGVTGAGELFFGEGSRLTVL.

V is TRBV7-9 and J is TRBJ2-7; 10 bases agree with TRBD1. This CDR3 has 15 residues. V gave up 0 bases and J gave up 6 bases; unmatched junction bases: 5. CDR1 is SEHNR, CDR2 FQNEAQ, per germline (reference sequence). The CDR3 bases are TGTGCCAGCAGCTTAGCGACCGGGACAGGGGCCGAGCAGTACTTC. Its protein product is CASSLATGTGAEQYF.

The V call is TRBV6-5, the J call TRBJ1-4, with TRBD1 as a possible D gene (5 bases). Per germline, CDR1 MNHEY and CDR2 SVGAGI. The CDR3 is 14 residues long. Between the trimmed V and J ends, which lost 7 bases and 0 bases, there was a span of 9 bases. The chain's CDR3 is CASTSTATNEKLFF. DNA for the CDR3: TGTGCCAGCACTTCGACAGCAACTAATGAAAAACTGTTTTTT.